This TCR beta chain was retrieved from a study of control samples from healthy donors and cancer patients. Some clones are missing from TCRdb's copy, which holds only in-frame ones; the method was immunoSEQ multiplex PCR. This repertoire shows 15,000 to 17,000 clones, around 87% found once; its top ten account for under 14%. This CDR3 is 17 amino acids long. The germline gives CDR1 SGHDN, CDR2 FVKESK. With 1 base removed from V and 0 bases from J, the gap between germline ends came to 14 bases. This TCR derives from a woman in her 70s with colorectal cancer. Sequenced: PBMCs. V and J are TRBV14 and TRBJ2-3; D might be TRBD1 or TRBD2, each matching 5 bases. In DNA, the CDR3 is TGTGCCAGCAGCCAAGCCTTAGGGACCTTTAGCACAGATACGCAGTATTTT. Its translation: CASSQALGTFSTDTQYF.